A selection of T cell receptor beta chains follows, all from one sample in a study of memory CD4+ T cells and cytomegalovirus serostatus. Measured with immunoSEQ multiplex PCR; TCRdb has only the in-frame clones, and not every one. This table holds about 50,000 clones, over 75% found once. Input material: memory CD4+ T cells from blood. These receptors were taken from an adult in good health and CMV-seronegative. Each CDR3 is given with its conserved first and last residue. D genes are given only for firm matches. Expanded clones are given a class, and other clones once, few, many or no size at all.

d_gene	v_gene	abundance	j_gene	CDR3nt	CDR3aa
TRBD1	TRBV6-1	.	TRBJ1-1	TGTGCCAGCAGTGAAGCGTCGACAGGGAAAGCTTTCTTT	CASSEASTGKAFF
TRBD1	TRBV6-5	.	TRBJ1-5	TGTGCCAGCAGTTCACAGGGGAGGGGGGATCAGCCCCAGCATTTT	CASSSQGRGDQPQHF
TRBD2	TRBV19	.	TRBJ2-5	TGTGCCAGTAGTATGTTAGCGGGGAACCAAGAGACCCAGTACTTC	CASSMLAGNQETQYF
.	TRBV10-3	.	TRBJ1-2	TGTGCCATCTCGGGGGGCAGCGCTAATACTGTCTATGGCTACACCTTC	CAISGGSANTVYGYTF
TRBD1	TRBV2	.	TRBJ2-7	TGTGCCAGCAGGGACAGGGGGACCTACGAGCAGTACTTC	CASRDRGTYEQYF
.	TRBV6-5	.	TRBJ1-6	TGTGCCAGCAGTTACTCAGGTTACCACTCGAATTCACCCCTCCACTTT	CASSYSGYHSNSPLHF
.	TRBV11-1	.	TRBJ1-1	TGTGCCAGCAGCTTAAGGGGGGGGTCGAACACTGAAGCTTTCTTT	CASSLRGGSNTEAFF
TRBD1	TRBV7-2	.	TRBJ2-3	TGTGCCAGCAGCCGTACAGGGGGAAAAGATACGCAGTATTTT	CASSRTGGKDTQYF
TRBD2	TRBV11-3	.	TRBJ2-1	TGTGCCAGCAGCTTACGGGGGGGGTACAATGAGCAGTTCTTC	CASSLRGGYNEQFF
TRBD2	TRBV6-1	.	TRBJ2-5	TGTGCCAGCAGTGAATTCCTAGCGGGCCAAGAGACCCAGTACTTC	CASSEFLAGQETQYF
.	TRBV7-9	few	TRBJ2-3	TGTGCCAGCAGCTTAGTCGGAAGCATCACAGATACGCAGTATTTT	CASSLVGSITDTQYF
.	TRBV11-2	.	TRBJ2-7	TGTGCCAGCAGCTTGGGCGGCGACAGCTCCTACGAGCAGTACTTC	CASSLGGDSSYEQYF